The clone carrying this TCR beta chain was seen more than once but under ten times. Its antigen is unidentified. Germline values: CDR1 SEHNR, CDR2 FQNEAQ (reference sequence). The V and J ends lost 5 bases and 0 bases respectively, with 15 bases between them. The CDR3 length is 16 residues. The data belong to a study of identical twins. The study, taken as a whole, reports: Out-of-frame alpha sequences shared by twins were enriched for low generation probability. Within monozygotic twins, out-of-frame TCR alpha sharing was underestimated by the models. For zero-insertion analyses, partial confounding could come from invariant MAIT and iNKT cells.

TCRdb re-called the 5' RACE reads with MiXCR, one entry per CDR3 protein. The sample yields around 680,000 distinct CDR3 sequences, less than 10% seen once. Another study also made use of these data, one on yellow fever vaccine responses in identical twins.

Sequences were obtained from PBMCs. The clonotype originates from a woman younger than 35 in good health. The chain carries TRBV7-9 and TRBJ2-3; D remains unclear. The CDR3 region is CASSPLWAASTDTQYF. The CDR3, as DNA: TGTGCCAGCAGCCCGTTATGGGCGGCTAGCACAGATACGCAGTATTTT.